The following is a T cell receptor (beta chain) sequence with its context. Sequencing of TCR beta was performed on blood CD8+ T cells and on blood CD4+ T cells. Negative isolation yielded CD4+ and CD8+ T cells, and FACS enriched TEMRA cells. Random hexamers primed reverse transcription of about 0.5 to 1 ug RNA. With immunoSEQ multiplex PCR, TCR beta CDR3 was amplified across 54 Vbeta and 13 Jbeta. MiXCR, run by TCRdb on the immunoSEQ multiplex PCR reads, gives a single entry per CDR3 protein. The sample lists around 180,000 distinct CDR3 sequences; around 93% were seen once. This specimen belongs to a study of CD8 T cells in Susac syndrome. There are 13 residues in the CDR3. Between the trimmed V and J ends, which lost 2 bases and 7 bases, there was a span of 9 bases. From germline, CDR1 is GTSNPN and CDR2 SVGIG (reference sequence).

The TCR comes from a human donor with multiple sclerosis. V is TRBV30 and J is TRBJ1-6; D is possibly TRBD1 (5 bases). The sequenced sample was CD4+ T cells from PBMCs. In DNA, the CDR3 is TGTGCCTGGAGTCCAGGGAGCAATTCACCCCTCCACTTT. Protein: CAWSPGSNSPLHF.